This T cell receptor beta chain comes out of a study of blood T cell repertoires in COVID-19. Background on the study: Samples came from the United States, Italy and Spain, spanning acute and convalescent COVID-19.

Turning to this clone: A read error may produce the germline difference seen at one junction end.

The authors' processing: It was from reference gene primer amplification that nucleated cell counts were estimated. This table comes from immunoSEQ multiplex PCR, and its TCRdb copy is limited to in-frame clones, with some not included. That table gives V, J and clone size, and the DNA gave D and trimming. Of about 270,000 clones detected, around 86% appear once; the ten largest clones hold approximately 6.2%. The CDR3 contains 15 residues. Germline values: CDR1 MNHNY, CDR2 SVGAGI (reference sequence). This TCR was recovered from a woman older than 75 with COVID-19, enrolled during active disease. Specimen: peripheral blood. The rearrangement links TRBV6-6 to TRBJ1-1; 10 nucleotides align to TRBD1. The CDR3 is CAGSAWDRGNTEAFF. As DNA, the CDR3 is TGTGCCGGCAGTGCTTGGGACAGGGGAAACACTGAAGCTTTCTTT.